These 13 T cell receptor beta chains came from one sample sequenced in a study of shared clonotypes between healthy human individuals. Libraries were prepared by immunoSEQ multiplex PCR; TCRdb keeps only in-frame clonotypes and omits some of them. The sample records around 200,000 clones, approximately 70% being singletons. Material for sequencing was memory CD4+ T cells sorted from blood. Subset meaning: CD45RA-negative fraction. Source of these receptors: a man aged 25-40 years in good health.

V is TRBV28 and J is TRBJ1-2; D uncertain. The CDR3 loop spans 12 amino acids. CDR1 and CDR2 (germline): MDHEN, SYDVKM. Trimming stripped 7 bases from V and 0 bases from J, with 6 bases between. CDR3 coding DNA: TGTGCCAGCAAACCCCCTAACTATGGCTACACCTTC. It encodes CASKPPNYGYTF.

The chain combines TRBV2 with TRBJ1-5; tentatively, D is TRBD1 (5 bases). The germline V gene encodes CDR1 SNHLY and CDR2 FYNNEI. The CDR3 is made up of 17 amino acids. V lost 0 bases, J lost 4 bases, and 16 bases lay in between. The CDR3 DNA is TGTGCCAGCAGTGAAGCGCTTCAGCGGGACGGGAATCAGCCCCAGCATTTT. Protein: CASSEALQRDGNQPQHF.

V and J are TRBV7-9 and TRBJ1-5, with D possibly matching TRBD1 (6 bases). The CDR3 totals 17 residues. V shed 1 base and J shed 2 bases, with 15 bases lying between them. CDR1 and CDR2 from the germline V gene are SEHNR and FQNEAQ (reference sequence). The CDR3 loop is CASSLGTGIRGNQPQHF. CDR3 sequence (DNA): TGTGCCAGCAGCTTAGGTACAGGGATTCGAGGCAATCAGCCCCAGCATTTT.

The rearrangement uses TRBV6-1 and TRBJ1-2; the D gene is possibly TRBD1 (5 bases). The V gene's germline CDR1 is MNHNS and CDR2 SASEGT. The length of the CDR3 is 14 residues. V was cut by 6 bases and J by 3 bases, with 14 bases left in between. DNA for the CDR3: TGTGCCAGCAGACGATTCGGGACGGACTATGGCTACACCTTC. Protein product: CASRRFGTDYGYTF.

The genes are TRBV7-2 and TRBJ2-1; D uncertain. Deletions cut 5 bases from V and 8 bases from J, with 13 bases between. The CDR3 loop spans 13 amino acids. Germline CDR1 reads SGHTA; CDR2 reads FQGNSA. The CDR3 here is CASSAYEDHEQFF. The CDR3 DNA is TGTGCCAGCAGCGCCTACGAGGATCATGAGCAGTTCTTC.

The chain recombines TRBV5-4 with TRBJ2-7; weak D call: TRBD2 (6 bases). V was trimmed by 3 bases and J by 0 bases, leaving 16 bases between them. The CDR3 contains 16 residues. CDR1 is SGHNT and CDR2 is YYREEE in the germline V gene (reference sequence). The CDR3, as DNA: TGTGCCAGCAGCTCGGTGGGAGCGGGCCTCTCCTACGAGCAGTACTTC. Amino acids: CASSSVGAGLSYEQYF.

The rearrangement uses TRBV7-2 and TRBJ2-5, with 7 positions matching TRBD1. The trim removed 5 bases at V and 6 bases at J, leaving 6 bases unmatched. This CDR3 has 13 amino acids. Germline CDR1 and CDR2: SGHTA and FQGNSA. Here the CDR3 DNA reads TGTGCCAGCAGCCGGGACAGTGTAAAGACCCAGTACTTC. Translating it yields CASSRDSVKTQYF.

The chain carries TRBV29-1 and TRBJ2-5; no firm D call. The V gene lost 4 bases and the J gene lost 2 bases, with 5 bases spanning the gap. CDR3 length equals 11 residues. In germline, CDR1 is SQVTM, CDR2 ANQGSEA. DNA of the CDR3: TGCAGCGTTGTAAGACAAGAGACCCAGTACTTC. It encodes CSVVRQETQYF.

This clone came up a few times. The rearrangement uses TRBV5-1 and TRBJ2-3; possibly TRBD1 or TRBD2 for D (6 bases each). Germline V gives CDR1 SGHRS, CDR2 YFSETQ. There are 15 residues in the CDR3. Trimming left V 0 bases short and J 2 bases short, with 10 bases between. The CDR3 is CASSLDPGATDTQYF. CDR3 in DNA: TGCGCCAGCAGCTTGGATCCGGGGGCCACAGATACGCAGTATTTT. Full variable domain (outside the CDR3, taken from reference TRBV5-1 and TRBJ2-3): KAGVTQTPRYLIKTRGQQVTLSCSPISGHRSVSWYQQTPGQGLQFLFEYFSETQRNKGNFPGRFSGRQFSNSRSEMNVSTLELGDSALYLCASSLDPGATDTQYFGPGTRLTVL.

The CDR3 sequence is CASTPLIGAGNTEAFF. The CDR3 DNA reads as TGTGCCAGCACCCCCCTTATCGGGGCAGGGAATACTGAAGCTTTCTTT. The chain is built from TRBV9 and TRBJ1-1, with D maybe TRBD1 (5 bases). V was shortened by 6 bases and J by 5 bases, with 23 bases between the two germline ends. The length of the CDR3 is 16 residues. In germline, CDR1 is SGDLS, CDR2 YYNGEE.

This clone was recorded once. This rearrangement joins TRBV7-5 to TRBJ2-5; the table names TRBD1, a call not compared with the DNA. TRBV7-5 is recorded as a pseudogene. CDR3 size: 17 residues. The CDR3 protein is CARSPKSWDRWGETQYF. DNA for the CDR3: TGTGCCAGAAGCCCCAAAAGTTGGGACAGGTGGGGCGAGACCCAGTACTTC.

The V and J genes are TRBV2 and TRBJ2-1, with D uncertain. The CDR3 sequence is 14 residues long. CDR1 SNHLY and CDR2 FYNNEI come from the germline V gene. V was cut by 0 bases and J by 4 bases, with 7 bases left in between. In DNA, the CDR3 is TGTGCCAGCAGTGAAGCGTTACGATACAATGAGCAGTTCTTC. Amino acid sequence: CASSEALRYNEQFF.

The V call is TRBV2, the J call TRBJ2-5; TRBD2 is a possible D gene (6 bases). The ends were cut back, 8 bases at V and 5 bases at J, with 12 bases in the middle. CDR3 size: 12 residues. Germline lookup yields CDR1 SNHLY and CDR2 FYNNEI. This CDR3 reads CASGGTGETQYF. CDR3 in DNA: TGTGCCAGCGGAGGGACGGGGGAGACCCAGTACTTC.